The clone carrying this TCR beta chain has only one observation. The study recruited people aged roughly 18 to 95 years across approximately 24 US areas. This specimen belongs to a study of blood T cell repertoires in COVID-19. Under the authors' procedure: Scientists estimated how many nucleated cells there were by amplifying reference gene primers. Assay: immunoSEQ multiplex PCR; the TCRdb copy retains only in-frame clones and omits some. The V and J calls and the clone size are those of that table, but D and trimming were determined from the DNA. The sample shows about 210,000 clones, around 85% of them seen only once. This TCR was recovered from a woman in her thirties or forties with acute COVID-19. Sequenced material: PBMCs or T cells enriched from blood (not recorded which).

CDR3 sequence: CASSLTGGGEKLFF. CDR3 in DNA: TGTGCCAGCAGCTTAACAGGGGGCGGGGAAAAACTGTTTTTT. The chain joins TRBV7-9 to TRBJ1-4, with 9 bases aligning to TRBD1. V lost 2 bases, J lost 8 bases, and 3 bases stayed unmatched. The CDR3 has 14 residues. CDR1 is SEHNR and CDR2 is FQNEAQ in the germline V gene (reference sequence).